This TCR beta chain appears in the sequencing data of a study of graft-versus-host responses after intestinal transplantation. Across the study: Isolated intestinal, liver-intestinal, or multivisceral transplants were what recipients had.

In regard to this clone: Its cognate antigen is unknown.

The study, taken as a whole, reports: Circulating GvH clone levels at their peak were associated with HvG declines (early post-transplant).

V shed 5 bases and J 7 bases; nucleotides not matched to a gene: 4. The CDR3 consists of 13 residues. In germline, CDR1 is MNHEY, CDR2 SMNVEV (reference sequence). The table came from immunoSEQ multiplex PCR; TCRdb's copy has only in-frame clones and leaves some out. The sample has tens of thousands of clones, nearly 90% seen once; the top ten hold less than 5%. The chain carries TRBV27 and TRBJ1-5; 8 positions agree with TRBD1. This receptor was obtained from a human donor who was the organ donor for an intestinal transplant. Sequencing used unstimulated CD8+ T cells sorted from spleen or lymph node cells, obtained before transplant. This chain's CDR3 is CASSPRGPQPQHF. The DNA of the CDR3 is TGTGCCAGCAGTCCCAGGGGGCCCCAGCCCCAGCATTTT.